This TCR beta chain stems from a study of blood T cells in healthy people across ages. Broader study findings: Diversity of TCR beta per million T cells declined in a roughly linear way with age.

This clonotype showed up just once. As yet, its antigen is unknown. Primed by a sample-barcoded 5' primer and a J-beta primer mix, a second PCR proceeded for about 7 to 11 cycles. TCRdb reprocessed the 5' RACE reads via MiXCR and lists one record per CDR3 protein. The sample contains roughly 700,000 distinct CDR3 sequences, approximately 31% of which appear only once. Sequences were obtained from blood. The source of this sequence is a woman of 80 years or more in good health.

CDR3 DNA sequence: TGTGCCAGCAGCTTTGAGGTCGCTAGCAATCAGCCCCAGCATTTT. It codes for CASSFEVASNQPQHF. The rearrangement links TRBV7-2 to TRBJ1-5; D is unclear. The CDR3 consists of 15 residues. CDR1 is SGHTA and CDR2 is FQGNSA in the germline V gene. The V and J ends lost 3 bases and 0 bases respectively, with 9 bases between them.